A selection of T cell receptor beta chains follows, all from one sample in a study of blood T cell repertoires in COVID-19. Generated by immunoSEQ multiplex PCR, the TCRdb table keeps only in-frame clones and is missing some. The sample carries under 300,000 clones, roughly 80% recorded once. Input material: peripheral blood. These receptors were obtained from a woman between 18 and 29 years old with acute or convalescent COVID-19. CDR3s include the opening cysteine and the closing phenylalanine or tryptophan. The D gene is left open where the match is weak. Size values are once, few and many counts, or a class for expanded clones, and some rows have none.

d_call: TRBD2; v_call: TRBV27; clone_size: .; j_call: TRBJ2-3; cdr3_nt: TGTGCCAGCAGTCGCCGACTAGCGGGAGTTCTCGCTGGCACAGATACGCAGTATTTT; cdr3_aa: CASSRRLAGVLAGTDTQYF
d_call: TRBD2; v_call: TRBV15; clone_size: .; j_call: TRBJ2-2; cdr3_nt: TGTGCCACCAGAACTATTCTCCGCGGGGGTAACACCGGGGAGCTGTTTTTT; cdr3_aa: CATRTILRGGNTGELFF
d_call: .; v_call: TRBV21-1; clone_size: .; j_call: TRBJ2-7; cdr3_nt: TGTGCCAGCAGCCCTCGGAGCCGGGACAGGGGGCTTGAGCAGTACTTC; cdr3_aa: CASSPRSRDRGLEQYF
d_call: TRBD1; v_call: TRBV7-2; clone_size: .; j_call: TRBJ1-2; cdr3_nt: TGTGCCAGCAGCGTTTGGGACAGGGCCTATGGCTACACCTTC; cdr3_aa: CASSVWDRAYGYTF
d_call: .; v_call: TRBV27; clone_size: .; j_call: TRBJ1-2; cdr3_nt: TGTGCCAGCAGTTTAGGTCTGCGGGGGGAGGGAGGCTACACCTTC; cdr3_aa: CASSLGLRGEGGYTF
d_call: .; v_call: TRBV11-2; clone_size: .; j_call: TRBJ2-7; cdr3_nt: TGTGCCAGCAGCTTAGGTGCCGGCCAGGTGGTCTACGAGCAGTACTTC; cdr3_aa: CASSLGAGQVVYEQYF
d_call: TRBD1; v_call: TRBV19; clone_size: .; j_call: TRBJ1-5; cdr3_nt: TGTGCCAGTAGTATAGGAACGGGCGGGACAGGGAGTCAGCCCCAGCATTTT; cdr3_aa: CASSIGTGGTGSQPQHF
d_call: .; v_call: TRBV29-1; clone_size: .; j_call: TRBJ2-2; cdr3_nt: TGCAGCGTTGACGGGGAAAACACCGGGGAGCTGTTTTTT; cdr3_aa: CSVDGENTGELFF
d_call: TRBD1; v_call: TRBV19; clone_size: .; j_call: TRBJ1-5; cdr3_nt: TGTGCCAGTAGTATAGGCCGGGACAGGGCGGGACAGCCCCAGCATTTT; cdr3_aa: CASSIGRDRAGQPQHF
d_call: .; v_call: TRBV10-3; clone_size: .; j_call: TRBJ2-7; cdr3_nt: TGTGCCACGGGGGACAGAAACTACGAGCAGTACTTC; cdr3_aa: CATGDRNYEQYF
d_call: .; v_call: TRBV29-1; clone_size: .; j_call: TRBJ2-5; cdr3_nt: TGCAGCGTTGGTTCGGGAGAGACCCAGTACTTC; cdr3_aa: CSVGSGETQYF
d_call: TRBD1; v_call: TRBV5-1; clone_size: .; j_call: TRBJ1-1; cdr3_nt: TGCGCCAGCAGCCCTGACAGGGACACTGAAGCTTTCTTT; cdr3_aa: CASSPDRDTEAFF
d_call: .; v_call: TRBV18; clone_size: .; j_call: TRBJ1-1; cdr3_nt: TGTGCCAGCTCACCCCGGCGGGGGTTTACTGAAGCTTTCTTT; cdr3_aa: CASSPRRGFTEAFF
d_call: TRBD1; v_call: TRBV29-1; clone_size: .; j_call: TRBJ1-1; cdr3_nt: TGCAGCGTTGACTTGGGACAGTTGAACACTGAAGCTTTCTTT; cdr3_aa: CSVDLGQLNTEAFF
d_call: TRBD2; v_call: TRBV5-1; clone_size: .; j_call: TRBJ2-2; cdr3_nt: TGCGCCAGCAGCTTGGCCTTCGGCGGGAGGGCCGAGGGGACCGGGGAGCTGTTTTTT; cdr3_aa: CASSLAFGGRAEGTGELFF
d_call: .; v_call: TRBV3-1/TRBV3-2; clone_size: .; j_call: TRBJ1-4; cdr3_nt: TGTGCCAGCAGCCAAGGAGGGGGTGGTCATGAAAAACTGTTTTTT; cdr3_aa: CASSQGGGGHEKLFF
d_call: .; v_call: TRBV11-2; clone_size: .; j_call: TRBJ2-2; cdr3_nt: TGTGCCAGCAGCTTATATGGGGGCGGTCGAAGGTTCACCGGGGAGCTGTTTTTT; cdr3_aa: CASSLYGGGRRFTGELFF
d_call: TRBD1; v_call: TRBV4-3; clone_size: .; j_call: TRBJ1-6; cdr3_nt: TGCGCCAGCAGCCCCCAGGGACAGATTAATTCACCCCTCCACTTT; cdr3_aa: CASSPQGQINSPLHF
d_call: TRBD2; v_call: TRBV10-1; clone_size: .; j_call: TRBJ2-3; cdr3_nt: TGCGCCAGCAGTGGCACTAGCGGGGGCACAGATACGCAGTATTTT; cdr3_aa: CASSGTSGGTDTQYF
d_call: .; v_call: TRBV27; clone_size: .; j_call: TRBJ1-6; cdr3_nt: TGTGCCAGCAGTTTATTGATCTATGGGGGGTCACCCCTCCACTTT; cdr3_aa: CASSLLIYGGSPLHF
d_call: .; v_call: TRBV28; clone_size: .; j_call: TRBJ1-4; cdr3_nt: TGTGCCAGCAGCCCGTCGGGGGGGGTTGAAAAACTGTTTTTT; cdr3_aa: CASSPSGGVEKLFF
d_call: TRBD1; v_call: TRBV19; clone_size: few; j_call: TRBJ1-2; cdr3_nt: TGTGCCAGTAGTATGGACAGGGGGTACTATGGCTACACCTTC; cdr3_aa: CASSMDRGYYGYTF
d_call: TRBD2; v_call: TRBV4-3; clone_size: .; j_call: TRBJ2-1; cdr3_nt: TGCGCCAGCAGCCAAGTTTACGGGAGGACGATTTACAATGAGCAGTTCTTC; cdr3_aa: CASSQVYGRTIYNEQFF
d_call: TRBD2; v_call: TRBV4-1; clone_size: .; j_call: TRBJ2-3; cdr3_nt: TGCGCCAGCAGCCATCCGCTAGCGGGAGATACGCAGTATTTT; cdr3_aa: CASSHPLAGDTQYF
d_call: .; v_call: TRBV3-1/TRBV3-2; clone_size: many; j_call: TRBJ2-7; cdr3_nt: TGTGCCAGCAGCCAAGGGGGCAGGGTAGGATACGAGCAGTACTTC; cdr3_aa: CASSQGGRVGYEQYF
d_call: TRBD1; v_call: TRBV11-2; clone_size: .; j_call: TRBJ2-3; cdr3_nt: TGTGCCAGCAGGGGGACAGGCGTTCCCACAGATACGCAGTATTTT; cdr3_aa: CASRGTGVPTDTQYF
d_call: .; v_call: TRBV4-3; clone_size: .; j_call: TRBJ1-4; cdr3_nt: TGCGCCAGCAGCCAAGGATCTGGGCAGGGGAACGAAAAACTGTTTTTT; cdr3_aa: CASSQGSGQGNEKLFF
d_call: .; v_call: TRBV28; clone_size: .; j_call: TRBJ2-7; cdr3_nt: TGTGCCAGCGGTGGTCGGTACGAGCAGTACTTC; cdr3_aa: CASGGRYEQYF
d_call: .; v_call: TRBV11-3; clone_size: once; j_call: TRBJ2-2; cdr3_nt: TGTGCCAGCAGCTTACCGGCCGGGGAGCTGTTTTTT; cdr3_aa: CASSLPAGELFF
d_call: .; v_call: TRBV5-8; clone_size: many; j_call: TRBJ2-1; cdr3_nt: TGTGCCAGCAGCCCGAAGACTACCCTCTCCTACAATGAGCAGTTCTTC; cdr3_aa: CASSPKTTLSYNEQFF